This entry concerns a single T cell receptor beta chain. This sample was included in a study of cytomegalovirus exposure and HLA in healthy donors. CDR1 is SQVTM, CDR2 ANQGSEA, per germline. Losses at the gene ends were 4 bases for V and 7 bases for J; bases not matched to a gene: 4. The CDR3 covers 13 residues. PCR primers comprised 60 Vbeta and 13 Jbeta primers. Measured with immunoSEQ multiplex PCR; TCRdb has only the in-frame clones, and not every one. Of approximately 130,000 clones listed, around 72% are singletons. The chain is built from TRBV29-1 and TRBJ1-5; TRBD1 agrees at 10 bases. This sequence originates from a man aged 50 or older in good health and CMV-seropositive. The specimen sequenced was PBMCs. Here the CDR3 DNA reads TGCAGCGTTGCAGGGACAGGGGACCAGCCCCAGCATTTT. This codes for CSVAGTGDQPQHF.